This is a list of T cell receptor beta chains from one sample in a study of blood T cell repertoires in COVID-19. The assay was immunoSEQ multiplex PCR, and TCRdb's table has in-frame clones only and misses some. There are 150,000 to 200,000 clones in the sample; roughly 88% occur only once, and 10% to 15% lies in the top ten. The sequencing input was PBMCs or T cells enriched from blood (not recorded which). All receptors derive from a woman aged 60-75 years who had recovered from COVID-19. Both conserved end residues are part of each CDR3. The D gene is left open where the match is weak. Size tells how often a clone was seen (once, few, many) or the class of an expanded clone, and some rows leave it out.

clone_size,d_call,j_call,v_call,cdr3_nt,cdr3_aa
once,NA,TRBJ1-1,TRBV6-5,TGTGCCAGCAGTTACCGTATCAGGGGTCTAAACACTGAAGCTTTCTTT,CASSYRIRGLNTEAFF
NA,TRBD2,TRBJ2-5,TRBV5-8,TGTGCCAGCAGCTTTATGAGCGGGGGTGAGACCCAGTACTTC,CASSFMSGGETQYF
NA,NA,TRBJ2-7,TRBV28,TGTGCCAGCAGTTTCCCCGGACAGCTCTACGAGCAGTACTTC,CASSFPGQLYEQYF
NA,NA,TRBJ1-1,TRBV28,TGTGCCGCAATGGACACGATGAACACTGAAGCTTTCTTT,CAAMDTMNTEAFF
NA,TRBD2,TRBJ2-1,TRBV14,TGTGCCAGCAGCCAAGGAGGTAGCGGGGTTGAGCAGTTCTTC,CASSQGGSGVEQFF
NA,NA,TRBJ2-2,TRBV2,TGTGCCAGCAGCCTACAGGGTGGCACCGGGGAGCTGTTTTTT,CASSLQGGTGELFF
NA,NA,TRBJ1-2,TRBV3-1/TRBV3-2,TGTGCCAGCAGTCGGGGGGATAACTATGGCTACACCTTC,CASSRGDNYGYTF
once,NA,TRBJ1-2,TRBV15,TGTGCCACCAGCGGCGGCTATGGCTACACCTTC,CATSGGYGYTF
NA,TRBD1,TRBJ1-2,TRBV4-1,TGCGCCAGCAGCTCTACCGGGACAGGGAGATTGAGTGGCTACACCTTC,CASSSTGTGRLSGYTF
NA,TRBD1,TRBJ1-4,TRBV5-1,TGCGCCAGCAGCTTGAACGCCCGGACAGGGGGAAAAGGCTTTAATGAAAAACTGTTTTTT,CASSLNARTGGKGFNEKLFF
NA,TRBD2,TRBJ2-3,TRBV19,TGTGCCAGTAGTCAATTAGCGGGGAGCACAGATACGCAGTATTTT,CASSQLAGSTDTQYF
NA,NA,TRBJ1-2,TRBV11-1,TGTGCCAGCAGCTTATCCCCAGGGTCTAACTATGGCTACACCTTC,CASSLSPGSNYGYTF
NA,TRBD1,TRBJ1-6,TRBV28,TGTGCCAGCAGTTTTTCGGCCAGGGGGAATTCACCCCTCCACTTT,CASSFSARGNSPLHF
NA,NA,TRBJ2-5,TRBV6-1,TGTGCCAGCAGTGAAGGCCCTCACTCGGAGACCCAGTACTTC,CASSEGPHSETQYF
NA,NA,TRBJ2-5,TRBV1,TGCACCAGCAGCCAAGGCTCGGGAGAGGAGGAGACCCAGTACTTC,CTSSQGSGEEETQYF
NA,NA,TRBJ2-1,TRBV10-2,TGCGCCGGCGGACGGGGTGTCTACAATGAGCAGTTCTTC,CAGGRGVYNEQFF
NA,TRBD2,TRBJ2-7,TRBV5-1,TGCGCCAGCAGCTACGCCGCGGGGCGCGGGAGGGTTGAGCAGTACTTC,CASSYAAGRGRVEQYF
NA,TRBD2,TRBJ2-7,TRBV5-1,TGCGCCAGCAGCTCACAACCCGGGACTAGTGGGTACGAGCAGTACTTC,CASSSQPGTSGYEQYF
once,NA,TRBJ1-2,TRBV6-1,TGTGCCAGCAGTGCTTCACTTAACTATGGCTACACCTTC,CASSASLNYGYTF
NA,NA,TRBJ1-4,TRBV7-2,TGTGCCAGCAGCCGGGAGGGGGACCGCAGGAATGAAAAACTGTTTTTT,CASSREGDRRNEKLFF
NA,TRBD1,TRBJ2-5,TRBV18,TGTGCCAGCTCACCCTTACAGGGGCAAGAGACCCAGTACTTC,CASSPLQGQETQYF
NA,NA,TRBJ1-6,TRBV18,TGTGCCAGCTCAGAACAGGCAAATTCACCCCTCCACTTT,CASSEQANSPLHF
NA,NA,TRBJ2-3,TRBV20-1,TGCAGTGCTAGAAGGGGGGATACGCAGTATTTT,CSARRGDTQYF
NA,TRBD2,TRBJ2-2,TRBV5-1,TGCGCCAGCAGCCAGGGACTAGCGGGAGGAACCGGGGAGCTGTTTTTT,CASSQGLAGGTGELFF
NA,NA,TRBJ1-1,TRBV7-9,TGTGCCAGCAGCTTAGTAGAGAACACTGAAGCTTTCTTT,CASSLVENTEAFF
NA,TRBD1,TRBJ1-1,TRBV18,TGTGCCAGCTCACCAGCGGGGACAGGGGTGACTGAAGCTTTCTTT,CASSPAGTGVTEAFF
NA,TRBD1,TRBJ2-7,TRBV28,TGTGCCAGCAGCGGGACAGGGGGCTCCTACGAGCAGTACTTC,CASSGTGGSYEQYF
NA,NA,TRBJ1-2,TRBV5-1,TGCGCCAGCAGCTTGTCCAGGGATGGCTACACCTTC,CASSLSRDGYTF
NA,TRBD1,TRBJ2-2,TRBV27,TGTGCCAGCAGTTCAACGGGACAGGGAGACGGGGAGCTGTTTTTT,CASSSTGQGDGELFF
NA,TRBD1,TRBJ2-7,TRBV10-2,TGCGCCAGCAGTAGCAGGGGGTCGTCCTACGAGCAGTACTTC,CASSSRGSSYEQYF
NA,NA,TRBJ1-1,TRBV9,TGTGCCAGCAGCGTAGCAAGCCACCTGAACACTGAAGCTTTCTTT,CASSVASHLNTEAFF
NA,NA,TRBJ2-1,TRBV19,TGTGCCAGTAGTATGAGGGGGTCCTACAATGAGCAGTTCTTC,CASSMRGSYNEQFF
NA,TRBD1,TRBJ1-3,TRBV4-1,TGCGCCAGCAGCATAAGGGGGACTGACAGGGGCTCCGCATTGGAAGGCGGAAACACCATATATTTT,CASSIRGTDRGSALEGGNTIYF
NA,TRBD1,TRBJ2-7,TRBV5-8,TGTGCCAGCAGCCGGACAGGGCCCTACGAGCAGTACTTC,CASSRTGPYEQYF
NA,TRBD1,TRBJ1-2,TRBV4-1,TGCGCCAGCAGCCAACTACCGGGACAGGGGAACTATGGCTACACCTTC,CASSQLPGQGNYGYTF
NA,TRBD1,TRBJ1-2,TRBV28,TGTGCCAGCCGGACAGGTGTGAACTATGGCTACACCTTC,CASRTGVNYGYTF
NA,NA,TRBJ2-2,TRBV7-9,TGTGCCAGCAGCTTAGCGCCGGCAGGCACCGGGGAGCTGTTTTTT,CASSLAPAGTGELFF
NA,NA,TRBJ2-7,TRBV18,TGTGCCAGCTCACAGGGAACGGGGGGCGGCGAGCAGTACTTC,CASSQGTGGGEQYF
once,NA,TRBJ2-5,TRBV30,TGTGCCTGGAGTGTTCTACAGAAGACCCAGTACTTC,CAWSVLQKTQYF
NA,TRBD2,TRBJ2-5,TRBV3-1/TRBV3-2,TGTGCCAGCAGCCCACTAGCGGGGGAGACCCAGTACTTC,CASSPLAGETQYF
once,TRBD1,TRBJ1-2,TRBV5-1,TGCGCCAGCAGCTACGGGACAGGGGACGACCGTCTCTATGGCTACACCTTC,CASSYGTGDDRLYGYTF
NA,TRBD1,TRBJ2-2,TRBV10-3,TGTGCCATCGGTTGGACAGGGCGGACCGGGGAGCTGTTTTTT,CAIGWTGRTGELFF
NA,NA,TRBJ1-1,TRBV5-8,TGTGCCAGCAGCTTGGGGGAGCCTGAAGCTTTCTTT,CASSLGEPEAFF
NA,TRBD2,TRBJ2-1,TRBV7-9,TGTGCCAGCAGCTCTTCCATAGCGGGAAATGAGCAGTTCTTC,CASSSSIAGNEQFF
once,TRBD1,TRBJ1-6,TRBV6-5,TGTGCCAGCCAGACAGGGGGCGTCACTAATTCACCCCTCCACTTT,CASQTGGVTNSPLHF
few,NA,TRBJ1-2,TRBV10-3,TGTGCCATCAGTGAAAGCAGGGACTATGGCTACACCTTC,CAISESRDYGYTF
NA,NA,TRBJ2-1,TRBV27,TGTGCCAGCATCCCCCCCACGGGGATCGTCAATGAGCAGTTCTTC,CASIPPTGIVNEQFF
NA,TRBD2,TRBJ2-7,TRBV5-1,TGCGCCAGCAGCTTAGCGGGGGGGAGCTCCTACGAGCAGTACTTC,CASSLAGGSSYEQYF
NA,NA,TRBJ2-3,TRBV6-5,TGTGCCAGCAGCCCATCTACCCTTAGCACAGATACGCAGTATTTT,CASSPSTLSTDTQYF
NA,TRBD2,TRBJ2-7,TRBV2,TGTGCCAGCACTGGGGACTACTCCTACGAGCAGTACTTC,CASTGDYSYEQYF
NA,NA,TRBJ1-1,TRBV2,TGTGCCAGCAGCCTGAGGGACGGGGGCACTGAAGCTTTCTTT,CASSLRDGGTEAFF
NA,TRBD1,TRBJ1-1,TRBV4-2,TGTGCCAGCGACCAGGGGGGTGCTGCATCGGGCACTGAAGCTTTCTTT,CASDQGGAASGTEAFF
NA,NA,TRBJ1-5,TRBV7-2,TGTGCCAGCAGCTTAGTAGGGGGTAGCAATCAGCCCCAGCATTTT,CASSLVGGSNQPQHF